The present entry profiles one T cell receptor (beta chain) with its context. Its antigen is unknown. The data are from a study of cytomegalovirus exposure and HLA in healthy donors. Study-level findings and limits: Prediction of most subjects' HLA-A and HLA-B alleles by TCR beta sequences was reportedly accurate. According to a later analysis, donors in an Asian-associated ancestry cluster reportedly had fewer N-insertions than the 666-donor mean.

Primers: 60 Vbeta forward and 13 Jbeta reverse. Assay used: immunoSEQ multiplex PCR; TCRdb lists only in-frame clones, some missing. The sample carries some 200,000 clones, 80% to 85% recorded once. This sequence was found in a boy between 2 and 15 years old in good health and CMV-seronegative. Sample: PBMCs.

The CDR3 DNA reads as TGTGCCAGCAACTTGATCCCGGGACTAGCGGACAATGAGCAGTTCTTC. Its translation is CASNLIPGLADNEQFF. The chain has TRBV2 and TRBJ2-1; 11 bases map to TRBD2. With V trimmed by 7 bases and J by 5 bases, 10 bases remained unmatched. Germline V gene data show CDR1 as SNHLY and CDR2 as FYNNEI. This CDR3 is 16 amino acids long. The variable domain in full, completed from reference TRBV2 and TRBJ2-1, reads EPEVTQTPSHQVTQMGQEVILRCVPISNHLYFYWYRQILGQKVEFLVSFYNNEISEKSEIFDDQFSVERPDGSNFTLKIRSTKLEDSAMYFCASNLIPGLADNEQFFGPGTRLTVL.